Below, one T cell receptor beta chain is given with its context. The antigen is not known. The data are from a study of regulatory and conventional T cells in RAG deficiency. Points from the study as a whole: Sorted Omenn CD25-high CD127-low cells may not be bona fide Tregs. Patient subsets had shorter CDR3s; Omenn Treg-Tconv overlap exceeded 85%.

Assay: immunoSEQ multiplex PCR; the TCRdb copy retains only in-frame clones and omits some. In the table there are tens of thousands of clones, over 80% of which are singletons. This CDR3 is 16 amino acids long. Germline-derived CDR1 and CDR2 are LGHNA and YNFKEQ. V lost 0 bases and J lost 5, with 16 bases in between. Blood CD4+ CD25-high CD127-low regulatory T cells supplied the genomic DNA template. The sample was also reused in another study, on regulatory T cells. That publication notes: Amplification used 52 TRBV primers and 13 TRBJ primers. Patient repertoires had restricted TRB V-J pairs and skewed V and J usage, most in Tregs.

Sequenced: Tregs sorted from blood. This sequence was found in a human donor in good health. V usage is TRBV4-2 and J usage is TRBJ1-1, with a tentative D call TRBD1 (6 bases). The CDR3 coding sequence is TGTGCCAGCAGCCAAGATCGACTACAGGGAAAAACTGAAGCTTTCTTT. It specifies CASSQDRLQGKTEAFF.